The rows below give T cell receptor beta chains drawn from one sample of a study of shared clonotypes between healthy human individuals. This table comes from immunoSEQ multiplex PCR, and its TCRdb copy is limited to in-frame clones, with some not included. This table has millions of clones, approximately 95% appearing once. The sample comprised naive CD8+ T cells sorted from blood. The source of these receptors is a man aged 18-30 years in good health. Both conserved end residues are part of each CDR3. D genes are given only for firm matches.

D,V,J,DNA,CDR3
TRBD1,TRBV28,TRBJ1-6,TGTGCCAGCAGCTTGACGGGACAGGGGGCGAACTATAATTCACCCCTCCACTTT,CASSLTGQGANYNSPLHF
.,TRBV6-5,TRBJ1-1,TGTGCCAGCAGTGCCCAAATGGACACTGAAGCTTTCTTT,CASSAQMDTEAFF
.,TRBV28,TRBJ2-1,TGTGCCAGCAGAACTTCGGGCTCCTACAATGAGCAGTTCTTC,CASRTSGSYNEQFF
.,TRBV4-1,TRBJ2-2,TGCGCCAGCAGCCAAGACGGCAGGTCGGGCGGGGAGCTGTTTTTT,CASSQDGRSGGELFF
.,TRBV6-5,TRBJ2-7,TGTGCCAGCAGGGGCGCCTCCTACGAGCAGTACTTC,CASRGASYEQYF
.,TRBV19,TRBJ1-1,TGTGCCAGTAGTATAGCATCCACTGAAGCTTTCTTT,CASSIASTEAFF
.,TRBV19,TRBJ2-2,TGTGCCAGTAGTATAGTCACCACCGGGGAGCTGTTTTTT,CASSIVTTGELFF
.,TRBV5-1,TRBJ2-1,TGCGCCAGCAACGGGATCGCCCTAGACGATGAGCAGTTCTTC,CASNGIALDDEQFF
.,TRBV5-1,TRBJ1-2,TGCGCCAGCAGCCTTACAGAGGGGACCGACTATGGCTACACCTTC,CASSLTEGTDYGYTF
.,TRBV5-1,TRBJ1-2,TGCGCCAGCAGCCTGGCGGACAGTGCGTCCCTAAACTATGGCTACACCTTC,CASSLADSASLNYGYTF
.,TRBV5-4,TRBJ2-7,TGTGCCAGCAGCTTTGGGGAAAGGGCCTACGAGCAGTACTTC,CASSFGERAYEQYF
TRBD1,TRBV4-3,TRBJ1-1,TGCGCCAGCAGCCAAGGACAGGGGTTGAACACTGAAGCTTTCTTT,CASSQGQGLNTEAFF
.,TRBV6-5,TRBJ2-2,TGTGCCAGCAGTTACATGGGGTCTGGGGAGCTGTTTTTT,CASSYMGSGELFF
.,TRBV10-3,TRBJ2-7,TGTGCCATCGGCCCTTCCTACGAGCAGTACTTC,CAIGPSYEQYF
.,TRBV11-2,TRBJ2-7,TGTGCCAGCAGCTATGCGGTGGGTACCTACGAGCAGTACTTC,CASSYAVGTYEQYF
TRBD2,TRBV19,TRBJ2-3,TGTGCCAGTAGTATTAGCGGGAGTGGCACAGATACGCAGTATTTT,CASSISGSGTDTQYF
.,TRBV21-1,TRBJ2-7,TGTGCCAGCAGCAAGCTGCAAGTCGTTTGTAGGGGCTCCTACGAGCAGTACTTC,CASSKLQVVCRGSYEQYF